A single sample is the source of the 16 T cell receptor beta chains below, sequenced in a study of T cells in Graves' hyperthyroidism and ophthalmopathy (dated by TCRdb to about 2019). Libraries came from multiplex PCR. Instrument used: Illumina HiSeq 2000. Amplification of TCR beta CDR3 regions was carried out from RNA transcripts. The first round of RT-PCR for the TCR CDR3 was performed with the HTBI primer set and the Qiagen OneStep RT-PCR kit. The raw public reads went through TCRdb reprocessing: fastp at Q25, MiXCR clone calling, in-frame beta chains kept. Rows with one shared CDR3 protein collapse into an entry with the most common genes and DNA. The sample records about 99,000 distinct CDR3 sequences, approximately 50% of which are singletons. Roughly 24% of the sample rests with the top ten. The sequencing input was blood. Source of these receptors: a man aged 40-49 years with Graves' hyperthyroidism.

Many counts were recorded for this clonotype. The genes are TRBV4-1 and TRBJ2-2; tentatively, D is TRBD1 or TRBD2 (5 bases each). The CDR3 has 15 amino acids. The germline gives CDR1 MGHRA, CDR2 YSYEKL. V lost 4 bases and J lost 6, with 15 bases in between. The CDR3 here is CASSPRDDHSGELFF. The CDR3 DNA reads TGCGCCAGCAGCCCCCGGGACGATCATTCCGGGGAGCTGTTTTTT.

The chain links TRBV5-1 to TRBJ2-7; tentatively, D is TRBD2 (6 bases). With 0 bases removed from V and 5 bases from J, the gap between germline ends came to 9 bases. The CDR3 loop spans 13 amino acids. The germline V gene encodes CDR1 SGHRS and CDR2 YFSETQ. This CDR3 reads CASSLDWGDEQYF. As DNA, the CDR3 is TGCGCCAGCAGCTTGGACTGGGGGGACGAGCAGTACTTC.

Comment on this clonotype: No conserved phenylalanine or tryptophan ends this CDR3, so it is likely a read error. This chain connects TRBV19 to TRBJ2-1; D is perhaps TRBD1 or TRBD2 (6 bases each). The CDR3 totals 15 residues. Germline CDR1 is LNHDA and CDR2 is SQIVND (reference sequence). Here the CDR3 reads CASSPRGAAYSEQFL. In DNA form, the CDR3 reads TGTGCCAGTAGCCCGAGGGGGGCGGCCTACAGTGAGCAGTTCCTC.

The rearrangement joins TRBV20-1 to TRBJ1-4, with 9 bases lining up with TRBD1. This CDR3 is 13 amino acids long. The trim removed 5 bases at V and 5 bases at J, leaving 3 bases unmatched. Germline lookup yields CDR1 DFQATT and CDR2 SNEGSKA (reference sequence). The CDR3 sequence is CSALTGGNEKLFF. As DNA, the CDR3 is TGCAGTGCTCTAACAGGGGGCAATGAAAAACTGTTTTTT.

The chain combines TRBV30 with TRBJ2-3; D call uncertain. CDR1 GTSNPN and CDR2 SVGIG come from the germline V gene (reference sequence). There are 15 residues in the CDR3. Trimming stripped 1 base from V and 1 base from J, with 12 bases between. The CDR3: CAWSGGWSGTDTQYF. The CDR3 DNA reads TGTGCCTGGAGTGGGGGATGGTCGGGCACAGATACGCAGTATTTT.

This clonotype has ten or more counts. This chain links TRBV20-1 with TRBJ1-5, with 10 bases aligning to TRBD1. CDR1 is DFQATT, CDR2 SNEGSKA, per germline (reference sequence). V was pared by 6 bases and J by 6 bases, with 8 bases of the junction left unmatched. The CDR3 is made up of 14 amino acids. CDR3 sequence (DNA): TGCAGTGCCCAGGACAGGGGGTTCTTTCAGCCCCAGCATTTT. Protein: CSAQDRGFFQPQHF.

The rearrangement links TRBV19 to TRBJ1-4; TRBD1 agrees at 7 bases. Germline V CDR1 and CDR2: LNHDA, SQIVND (reference sequence). CDR3 size: 14 residues. V lost 6 bases and J lost 6; bases outside the gene matches: 7. CDR3 DNA sequence: TGTGCCAGTAGGAGACCAACAGGGGATGAAAAACTGTTTTTT. Its translation: CASRRPTGDEKLFF.

This chain connects TRBV7-2 to TRBJ2-1; no reliable D call. V was clipped by 7 bases and J by 4 bases, with 5 bases between them. CDR3 length equals 11 residues. CDR1 and CDR2 (germline): SGHTA, FQGNSA. The CDR3 nucleotides are TGTGCCAGCACCCCTTACAATGAGCAGTTCTTC. It is translated as CASTPYNEQFF.

This chain connects TRBV7-3 to TRBJ2-7; TRBD2 aligns across 13 bases. Germline CDR1 SGHTA, CDR2 FQGTGA. The CDR3 length is 20 residues. The ends lost 5 bases at V and 2 bases at J; junction bases unmatched: 18. CDR3 region: CASSVEGTGQTSGGTYEQYF. CDR3 sequence (DNA): TGTGCCAGCAGCGTCGAGGGGACAGGGCAGACTAGCGGGGGGACCTACGAGCAGTACTTC.

J is TRBJ1-2 and V is TRBV7-2; the match to TRBD1 covers 10 bases. From germline, CDR1 is SGHTA and CDR2 FQGNSA. This CDR3 contains 14 residues. The trim removed 1 base at V and 7 bases at J, leaving 3 bases unmatched. As DNA, the CDR3 is TGTGCCAGCAGCTTAGTGGGGACAGGGGTTGGCTACACCTTC. It yields the protein CASSLVGTGVGYTF. The whole variable domain, filled in from reference TRBV7-2 and TRBJ1-2, reads GAGVSQSPSNKVTEKGKDVELRCDPISGHTALYWYRQSLGQGLEFLIYFQGNSAPDKSGLPSDRFSAERTGGSVSTLTIQRTQQEDSAVYLCASSLVGTGVGYTFGSGTRLTVV.

This clonotype was detected many times. V and J are TRBV12-3 or TRBV12-4 and TRBJ2-2; D is unclear. This CDR3 region has 14 residues. V was shortened by 5 bases and J by 2 bases, with 9 bases between the two germline ends. The CDR3 reads CASSPTINTGELFF. In DNA form, the CDR3 reads TGTGCCAGCAGTCCAACCATAAACACCGGGGAGCTGTTTTTT.

In DNA, the CDR3 is TGTGCTAGGTTCCGCAATCAGCCCCAGCATTTT. This translates into CARFRNQPQHF. V and J are TRBV25-1 and TRBJ1-5; no firm D call. The CDR3 is made up of 11 amino acids. Germline V gene data show CDR1 as MGHDK and CDR2 as SYGVNS.

This clonotype has ten or more counts. This chain joins TRBV2 and TRBJ1-1, with unresolved D. Germline V gene data show CDR1 as SNHLY and CDR2 as FYNNEI. V lost 5 bases and J 0 bases, leaving 1 base between the germline ends. This CDR3 region has 11 residues. CDR3 amino acids: CASSLNTEAFF. Here the CDR3 DNA reads TGTGCCAGCAGTTTGAACACTGAAGCTTTCTTT.

The chain has TRBV20-1 and TRBJ2-7; 8 nucleotides agree with TRBD1. The CDR3 consists of 13 residues. Germline CDR1 DFQATT, CDR2 SNEGSKA (reference sequence). The junction had 7 bases not matched to a gene; V was cut back by 7 bases and J by 2 bases. The CDR3 DNA reads as TGCAGTGTTCGACAGGGGATCCCCTACGAGCAGTACTTC. It is translated as CSVRQGIPYEQYF.

The chain is built from TRBV20-1 and TRBJ2-2, with D possibly matching TRBD2 (5 bases). Trimming took off 1 base at V and 4 bases at J, with 16 bases between the two ends. The germline V gene has CDR1 DFQATT and CDR2 SNEGSKA (reference sequence). This CDR3 region has 16 residues. CDR3 region: CSARASLRELTGELFF. The DNA for the CDR3 is TGCAGTGCTAGAGCATCGTTGAGGGAACTCACCGGGGAGCTGTTTTTT.

This clonotype was detected only a few times. The chain recombines TRBV5-4 with TRBJ2-3; 12 bases line up with TRBD1. CDR1 and CDR2 (germline): SGHNT, YYREEE (reference sequence). V trimming: 4 bases; J trimming: 8 bases; junction bases outside the gene matches: 14. This CDR3 is 17 amino acids long. The CDR3 here is CASSRDRGRGSLGTQYF. The CDR3, as DNA: TGTGCCAGCAGCCGGGACAGGGGGCGCGGTAGTCTTGGTACGCAGTATTTT.